The sequence of this TCR beta chain was determined in a study of identical twins. Study observations and caveats: Because invariant MAIT and iNKT cells could be present, zero-insertion analyses could be partly confounded.

MiXCR, applied by TCRdb to the 5' RACE reads, yields one record per CDR3 protein. The table lists about 690,000 distinct CDR3 sequences, less than 7% of them singletons. As to this clonotype: Its matching antigen is unknown.

The germline V gene encodes CDR1 LGHNA and CDR2 YSLEER. Trimming took off 3 bases at V and 6 bases at J, with 6 bases between the two ends. The CDR3 consists of 12 residues. The chain combines TRBV4-3 with TRBJ2-1, with D unclear. The sequence derives from a man younger than 30 in good health. Material for sequencing was naive T cells sorted from blood. CDR3 protein: CASSHFPNEQFF. In nucleotides, the CDR3 is TGCGCCAGCAGCCACTTCCCCAATGAGCAGTTCTTC.